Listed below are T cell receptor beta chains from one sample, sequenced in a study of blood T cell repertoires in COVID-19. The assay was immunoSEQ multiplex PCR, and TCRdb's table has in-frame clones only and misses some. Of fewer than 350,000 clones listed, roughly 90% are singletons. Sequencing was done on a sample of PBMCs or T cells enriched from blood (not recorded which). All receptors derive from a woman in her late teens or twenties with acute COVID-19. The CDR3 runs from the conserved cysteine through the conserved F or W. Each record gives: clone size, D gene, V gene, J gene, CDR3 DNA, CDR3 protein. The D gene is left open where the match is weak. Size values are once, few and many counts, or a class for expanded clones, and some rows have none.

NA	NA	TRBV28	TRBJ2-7	TGTGCCAGCAGTTTAACTTACGAGCAGTACTTC	CASSLTYEQYF
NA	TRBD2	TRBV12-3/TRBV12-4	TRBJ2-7	TGTGCCAGCAGTCGGACTAGCGGCTACGAGCAGTACTTC	CASSRTSGYEQYF
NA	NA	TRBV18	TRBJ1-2	TGTGCCAGCTCACCGCCTGGGGCAGTTTATGGCTACACCTTC	CASSPPGAVYGYTF
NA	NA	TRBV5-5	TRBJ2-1	TGTGCCAGCAGCTTGGCGTTTGATGCGGTTAGCTCCTACAATGAGCAGTTCTTC	CASSLAFDAVSSYNEQFF
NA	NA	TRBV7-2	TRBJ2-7	TGTGCCAGCAGCGGGTGGCAGGGATACTACGAGCAGTACTTC	CASSGWQGYYEQYF
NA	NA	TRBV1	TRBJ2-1	TGCACCAGCAGCCTCATAGAGGGCTATGAGCAGTTCTTC	CTSSLIEGYEQFF
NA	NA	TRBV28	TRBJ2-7	TGTGCCAGCAGTTTATCCCCGGGGTTCCACGAGCAGTACTTC	CASSLSPGFHEQYF
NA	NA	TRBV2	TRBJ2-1	TGTGCCAGCAGTCTTGAGGTCCCCTCAACTAGTGGGCAGTTCTTC	CASSLEVPSTSGQFF
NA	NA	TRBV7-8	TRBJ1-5	TGTGCCAGCAGCTTAGGACCCGCGGAAAGTCAGCCCCAGCATTTT	CASSLGPAESQPQHF
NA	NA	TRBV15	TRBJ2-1	TGTGCCACCAGCAGAGCCGGGACCGGAACCAGGGGTGAGCAGTTCTTC	CATSRAGTGTRGEQFF
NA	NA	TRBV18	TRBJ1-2	TGTGCCAGCTCACCGCTCCGGGAGAACTATGGCTACACCTTC	CASSPLRENYGYTF
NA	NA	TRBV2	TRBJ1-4	TGTGCCAGCAGGGACTCAGAAAAACTGTTTTTT	CASRDSEKLFF
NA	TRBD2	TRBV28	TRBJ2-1	TGTGCCAGCGGACTAGCGGGAGTGTATGAGCAGTTCTTC	CASGLAGVYEQFF
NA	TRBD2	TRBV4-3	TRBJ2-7	TGCGCCAGCTCAGCTTGGGGGGGATCCGGCGAGCAGTACTTC	CASSAWGGSGEQYF
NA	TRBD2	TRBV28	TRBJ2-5	TGTGCCAGCAGTTTAGGGGGGGGGAGGAGGACCCAGTACTTC	CASSLGGGRRTQYF
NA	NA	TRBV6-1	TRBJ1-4	TGTGCCAGCAGTGAGAAGGGGCGGATCGCAACTAATGAAAAACTGTTTTTT	CASSEKGRIATNEKLFF
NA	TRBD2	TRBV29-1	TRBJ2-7	TGCAGCGGCAAGGGACTAGCGGGAGGTGGCGAGCAGTACTTC	CSGKGLAGGGEQYF
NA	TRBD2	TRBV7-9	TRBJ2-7	TGTGCCAGCAGCCCCAGGACTAGCGGGATGCTTGGAGAGCAGTACTTC	CASSPRTSGMLGEQYF
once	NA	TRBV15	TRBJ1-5	TGTGCCACCAGCAGAGGAGTACTAAGTAGCAATCAGCCCCAGCATTTT	CATSRGVLSSNQPQHF
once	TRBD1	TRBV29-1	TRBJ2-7	TGCAGCGTTGCCGGACAGGGATATTTAGAGCAGTACTTC	CSVAGQGYLEQYF
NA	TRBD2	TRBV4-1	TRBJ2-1	TGCGCCAGCAGCCAATGGGGCGGGGGATCGTGGGACAATGAGCAGTTCTTC	CASSQWGGGSWDNEQFF
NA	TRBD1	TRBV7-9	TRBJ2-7	TGTGCCAGCAGCCCGGGGACAGGGGGCATCTACGAGCAGTACTTC	CASSPGTGGIYEQYF
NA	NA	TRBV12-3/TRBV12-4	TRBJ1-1	TGTGCCAGCAGTAAGGGGGTTCGCACTGAAGCTTTCTTT	CASSKGVRTEAFF
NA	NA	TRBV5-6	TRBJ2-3	TGTGCCAGCCGCGGGACCGGGGGATCAGATACGCAGTATTTT	CASRGTGGSDTQYF
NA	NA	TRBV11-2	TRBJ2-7	TGTGCCAGCAGCTTCGTAGGACAGTCGAGCTCCTACGAGCAGTACTTC	CASSFVGQSSSYEQYF
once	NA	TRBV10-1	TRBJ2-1	TGCGCCAGCAGTGGTAACAATGAGCAGTTCTTC	CASSGNNEQFF
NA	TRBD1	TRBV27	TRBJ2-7	TGTGCCAGCAGTCCCTGGGACAGGGGCTCCTACGAGCAGTACTTC	CASSPWDRGSYEQYF
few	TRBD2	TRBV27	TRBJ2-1	TGTGCCAGCAGACCGGGACTAGCTGGCAATGAGCAGTTCTTC	CASRPGLAGNEQFF
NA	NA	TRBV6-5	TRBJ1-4	TGTGCCAGCAGTTACTCCGGGATGGGTACTGAAAAACTGTTTTTT	CASSYSGMGTEKLFF
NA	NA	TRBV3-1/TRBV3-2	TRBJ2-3	TGTGCCAGCAGCCAAGATCACGTCTCCTACACAGATACGCAGTATTTT	CASSQDHVSYTDTQYF
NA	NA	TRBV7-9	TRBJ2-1	TGTGCCAGCAGCGAGACTATTTACAATGAGCAGTTCTTC	CASSETIYNEQFF
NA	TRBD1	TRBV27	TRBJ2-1	TGTGCCAGCAGTCCCCGGGACAGCTCCTACAATGAGCAGTTCTTC	CASSPRDSSYNEQFF
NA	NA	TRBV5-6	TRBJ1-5	TGTGCCAGCAGCCCCGGGGGGGTTCAGCCCCAGCATTTT	CASSPGGVQPQHF
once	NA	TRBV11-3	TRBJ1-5	TGTGCCAGCAGCCTATGGGGGGGCGGGCAGCCCCAGCATTTT	CASSLWGGGQPQHF
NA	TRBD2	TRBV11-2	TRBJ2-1	TGTGCCAGCGGGCGCTTGGGACTAGCGGGAGGGCTGACGTTCTTC	CASGRLGLAGGLTFF
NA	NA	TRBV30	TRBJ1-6	TGTGCCTGGAGTGTAAAGCAGGGGAATTCACCCCTCCACTTT	CAWSVKQGNSPLHF
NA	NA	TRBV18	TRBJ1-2	TGTGCCAGCTCACCAGGAGGGAGAGGGCCCTCGGATTATGGCTACACCTTC	CASSPGGRGPSDYGYTF
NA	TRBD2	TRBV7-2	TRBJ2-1	TGTGCCAGCAGTCCTCGATCCGGACTAGCGGGAGGAGGTGAGCAGTTCTTC	CASSPRSGLAGGGEQFF
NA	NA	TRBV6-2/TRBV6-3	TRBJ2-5	TGTGCCAGCAGTTACTTTGAGGGCCGGGAGACCCAGTACTTC	CASSYFEGRETQYF
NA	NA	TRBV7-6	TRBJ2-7	TGTGCCAGCAGCTTAGGAGGAGGGGCTGCCTTCTACGAGCAGTACTTC	CASSLGGGAAFYEQYF
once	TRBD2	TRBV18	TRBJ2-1	TGTGCCAGCTCCCCAGGACTAGCGGGGGACAATGAGCAGTTCTTC	CASSPGLAGDNEQFF
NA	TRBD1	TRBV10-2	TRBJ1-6	TGCGCCAGCAGTAAGACAGGGGATAATTCACCCCTCCACTTT	CASSKTGDNSPLHF
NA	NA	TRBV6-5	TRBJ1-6	TGTGCCAGCGGGAGAGGGGGTAATTCACCCCTCCACTTT	CASGRGGNSPLHF
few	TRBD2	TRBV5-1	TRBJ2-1	TGCGCCAGCAGCCCGGGGACTAGTAGGGATGAGCAGTTCTTC	CASSPGTSRDEQFF
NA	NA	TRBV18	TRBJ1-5	TGTGCCAGCTCACCATCACAAGGGAGACGCAATCAGCCCCAGCATTTT	CASSPSQGRRNQPQHF
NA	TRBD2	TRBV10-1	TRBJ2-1	TGCGCCAGCAGTGAAAGTAGCGGGAGGCTCTCCTACAATGAGCAGTTCTTC	CASSESSGRLSYNEQFF